This T cell receptor (beta chain) was sequenced for a study of cytomegalovirus exposure and HLA in healthy donors. Study observations and caveats: The classifier was said to identify cytomegalovirus status with high specificity and sensitivity.

V gave up 5 bases and J gave up 6 bases, with 19 bases separating them. Germline lookup yields CDR1 SGHNT and CDR2 YENEEA. The CDR3 covers 15 residues. PCR was performed using 60 Vbeta and 13 Jbeta primers. TCRdb's table, derived via immunoSEQ multiplex PCR, lists solely in-frame clones and lacks some. The sample yields roughly 130,000 clones, roughly 80% seen once. Remarks on this clone: No antigen is known for it.

Sequencing was performed on PBMCs. The clonotype comes from a man aged 30 to 45 in good health and CMV-seronegative. V is TRBV11-3 and J is TRBJ1-1, with a possible D match to TRBD1 (5 bases). CDR3 in DNA: TGTGCCAGCAGCCCCTATCCAACGGGGGAGCCTGAAGCTTTCTTT. It codes for CASSPYPTGEPEAFF. Based on the CDR3 plus reference TRBV11-3 and TRBJ1-1, the full variable domain is EAGVVQSPRYKIIEKKQPVAFWCNPISGHNTLYWYLQNLGQGPELLIRYENEEAVDDSQLPKDRFSAERLKGVDSTLKIQPAELGDSAVYLCASSPYPTGEPEAFFGQGTRLTVV.